The 21 T cell receptor beta chains in this list originate from one sample, sequenced in a study of cytomegalovirus exposure and HLA in healthy donors. The PCR had 60 Vbeta and 13 Jbeta primers. Using immunoSEQ multiplex PCR, the repertoire was profiled, and TCRdb retains in-frame clones only, with some absent. The repertoire consists of 45,000 to 70,000 clones, with roughly four fifths occurring once and the leading ten covering roughly 1.5%. Sequences were obtained from PBMCs. These TCRs come from a man aged 30 to 39 in good health and CMV-seronegative.

The rearrangement uses TRBV6-1 and TRBJ2-1; TRBD2 agrees at 14 bases. The CDR3 is 17 amino acids. Per germline, CDR1 MNHNS and CDR2 SASEGT. J gave up 10 bases and V 1 base, and 9 bases lay outside the gene matches. The DNA for the CDR3 is TGTGCCAGCAGTGAAGGGCCGGGACTAGCGGGAGTTAGGGAGCAGTTCTTC. The encoded protein is CASSEGPGLAGVREQFF.

J is TRBJ1-2 and V is TRBV29-1; D is unclear. The V end was cut by 4 bases, the J end by 0 bases, with 12 bases between. Germline-derived CDR1 and CDR2 are SQVTM and ANQGSEA. This CDR3 is 14 amino acids long. In DNA form, the CDR3 reads TGCAGCGTTGTGGTGAGGCCGACTAACTATGGCTACACCTTC. It yields the protein CSVVVRPTNYGYTF.

This clone was counted a few times. The V call is TRBV7-2, the J call TRBJ2-3; 7 bases align to TRBD2. The V and J ends lost 5 bases and 6 bases, in that order; junction bases with no gene match: 8. The CDR3 loop spans 14 amino acids. Per the germline V gene, CDR1 is SGHTA and CDR2 is FQGNSA. This CDR3 reads CASSLRRGTDTQYF. For the CDR3, the DNA is TGTGCCAGCAGCCTCAGGCGGGGGACCGATACGCAGTATTTT.

The chain carries TRBV7-2 and TRBJ2-2; possibly TRBD1 for D (6 bases). The J call could be wrong; TRBJ1-3 is a better fit for the DNA end. CDR3 size: 14 residues. Germline lookup yields CDR1 SGHTA and CDR2 FQGNSA. CDR3 nucleotides: TGTGCCAGCAGCCTACAGGGCGCTGGAAACACCATATATTTT. Protein product: CASSLQGAGNTIYF.

The CDR3 loop reads CAWRLRTRNTEAFF. The CDR3 DNA reads TGTGCCTGGAGGTTACGAACAAGGAACACTGAAGCTTTCTTT. This chain links TRBV30 with TRBJ1-1; unclear D gene. The CDR3 is 14 residues long. Germline CDR1 and CDR2: GTSNPN and SVGIG (reference sequence). V was pared by 3 bases and J by 1 base, with 12 bases between.

V gene TRBV7-9 combines with J gene TRBJ1-1, with D unclear. The CDR3 extends over 13 amino acids. Germline V gene sequence: CDR1 SEHNR, CDR2 FQNEAQ (reference sequence). Trimming left V 5 bases short and J 5 bases short, with 12 bases between. This CDR3 reads CASSPRRQTEAFF. DNA for the CDR3: TGTGCCAGCAGCCCTAGGCGTCAAACTGAAGCTTTCTTT.

The V and J genes are TRBV2 and TRBJ2-1; D is perhaps TRBD1 (5 bases). This CDR3 is built from 14 residues. V dropped 7 bases and J dropped 3 bases, with 13 bases sitting between them. In germline, CDR1 is SNHLY, CDR2 FYNNEI. In DNA form, the CDR3 reads TGTGCCAGCAAAGGGGTCAGGGTCTACAATGAGCAGTTCTTC. Its translation is CASKGVRVYNEQFF.

The chain uses TRBV7-9 and TRBJ2-7; D gene unclear. Germline V lookup: CDR1 SEHNR, CDR2 FQNEAQ (reference sequence). The CDR3 is made up of 12 amino acids. Trimming removed 3 bases from V and 3 bases from J, with 6 bases in between. The CDR3 nucleotides read TGTGCCAGCAGCTTTGGCCGCTACGAGCAGTACTTC. Encoded protein: CASSFGRYEQYF.

The J gene is TRBJ2-2, the V gene TRBV2, with 16 bases that match TRBD2. The trim removed 8 bases at V and 3 bases at J, leaving 6 bases unmatched. In germline, CDR1 is SNHLY, CDR2 FYNNEI. The CDR3 sequence is 17 residues long. The CDR3 loop reads CASGGTSGRGDTGELFF. CDR3 nucleotides: TGTGCCAGCGGAGGGACTAGCGGGAGGGGGGACACCGGGGAGCTGTTTTTT.

The chain joins TRBV19 to TRBJ1-2, with TRBD1 matching over 8 bases. Germline lookup yields CDR1 LNHDA and CDR2 SQIVND (reference sequence). With 1 base clipped from V and 1 base from J, the junction kept 2 bases outside the gene matches. The CDR3 runs to 15 residues. The CDR3 spells CASSIAQGVNYGYTF. In DNA, the CDR3 is TGTGCCAGTAGTATAGCACAGGGGGTTAACTATGGCTACACCTTC.

V usage is TRBV13 and J usage is TRBJ2-7, with 7 bases that match TRBD1. Germline V gene lookup returns CDR1 PRHDT and CDR2 FYEKMQ (reference sequence). The V and J ends lost 0 bases and 3 bases, in that order; junction bases with no gene match: 2. The CDR3 has 14 amino acids. The DNA of the CDR3 is TGTGCCAGCAGCTTAGGAGGGGACAGCTACGAGCAGTACTTC. The encoded protein is CASSLGGDSYEQYF.

As regards this clone: A junction end diverges from the germline sequence, so it may reflect a read error. The V gene is TRBV7-9, the J gene TRBJ2-7; possibly TRBD1 for D (5 bases). The CDR3 extends over 11 amino acids. The germline CDR1 and CDR2 sequences are SEHNR and FQNEAQ (reference sequence). The CDR3 is CASSLGQNGTF. In DNA form, the CDR3 reads TGTGCCAGCAGCTTAGGACAGAATGGAACGTTC.

V is TRBV5-5 and J is TRBJ1-4, with D perhaps TRBD1 (6 bases). Germline V gene sequence: CDR1 SGHKS, CDR2 YYEKEE (reference sequence). Trimming took off 0 bases at V and 2 bases at J, with 11 bases between the two ends. CDR3 size: 16 residues. The CDR3 sequence: CASSLGGGRTNEKLFF. Written as DNA, the CDR3 is TGTGCCAGCAGCTTGGGAGGGGGTAGGACTAATGAAAAACTGTTTTTT.

This chain links TRBV9 with TRBJ1-4; D gene ambiguous. Per the germline V gene, CDR1 is SGDLS and CDR2 is YYNGEE. V lost 4 bases, J lost 4 bases, and 17 bases lay in between. This CDR3 spans 16 amino acids. The CDR3 loop reads CASSSTLMPSNEKLFF. For the CDR3, the DNA is TGTGCCAGCAGCTCCACCTTAATGCCGAGTAATGAAAAACTGTTTTTT.

CDR3 bases: TGTGCCAGCAGTCAAACCCCACCAGGAGGCTATGGCTACACCTTC. It codes for CASSQTPPGGYGYTF. The chain has TRBV6-5 and TRBJ1-2; D not resolved. Germline lookup yields CDR1 MNHEY and CDR2 SVGAGI. CDR3 length: 15 amino acids. V lost 5 bases and J 4 bases, leaving 17 bases between the germline ends.

The gene calls are TRBV5-1 and TRBJ1-1; the match to TRBD1 covers 7 bases. The CDR3 has 14 amino acids. Germline V gene data show CDR1 as SGHRS and CDR2 as YFSETQ. Germline trimming cut 3 bases from V and 1 base from J; bases unmatched to any gene: 3. CDR3 nucleotides: TGCGCCAGCAGCTCGGGACAGACGAACACTGAAGCTTTCTTT. Protein product: CASSSGQTNTEAFF.

V usage is TRBV4-3 and J usage is TRBJ1-6; D not certain. V was shortened by 3 bases and J by 7 bases, with 16 bases between the two germline ends. The CDR3 has 16 residues. Germline loops: CDR1 LGHNA, CDR2 YSLEER. The CDR3 DNA is TGCGCCAGCAGCCATTCTAGTGGCTCTACGAATTCACCCCTCCACTTT. It yields the protein CASSHSSGSTNSPLHF.

The rearrangement uses TRBV7-3 and TRBJ2-3; 7 bases fit TRBD2. Losses at the gene ends were 4 bases for V and 7 bases for J; bases not matched to a gene: 14. CDR3 size: 16 residues. CDR1 is SGHTA and CDR2 is FQGTGA in the germline V gene. The CDR3, as DNA: TGTGCCAGCAGCTCCAATCCGACTGCCGGGGGGAATACGCAGTATTTT. Translating it yields CASSSNPTAGGNTQYF.

This clone was recorded only once. The chain has TRBV19 and TRBJ1-1, with D possibly matching TRBD1 (5 bases). In germline, CDR1 is LNHDA, CDR2 SQIVND (reference sequence). The CDR3 runs to 14 residues. The V end was cut by 6 bases, the J end by 2 bases, with 13 bases between. This CDR3 is CASRTGWGNTEAFF. In nucleotides, the CDR3 is TGTGCCAGTAGGACTGGGTGGGGCAACACTGAAGCTTTCTTT.

This clone was detected a few times. Here the CDR3 DNA reads TGTGCTAGTGGTTTCAAACTAGCGGGTAGTTCTCGCGATGAGCAGTTCTTC. It specifies CASGFKLAGSSRDEQFF. The rearrangement uses TRBV12-5 and TRBJ2-1, with TRBD2 matching over 9 bases. After removal of 3 bases from V and 8 bases from J, the junction contained 14 bases not matched to a gene. The CDR3 is made up of 17 amino acids. Germline CDR1 and CDR2: LGHNT and FRNRAP. The entire variable domain, with the rest obtained from reference TRBV12-5 and TRBJ2-1, is as follows: DARVTQTPRHKVTEMGQEVTMRCQPILGHNTVFWYRQTMMQGLELLAYFRNRAPLDDSGMPKDRFSAEMPDATLATLKIQPSEPRDSAVYFCASGFKLAGSSRDEQFFGPGTRLTVL.

V gene TRBV7-2 combines with J gene TRBJ1-4; 10 bases map to TRBD1. The V gene end was trimmed by 5 bases and the J gene end by 7 bases; junction bases not matched to a gene: 1. CDR3 size: 13 residues. Germline V CDR1 and CDR2: SGHTA, FQGNSA. The CDR3 region is CASSRDRGEKLFF. In DNA form, the CDR3 reads TGTGCCAGCAGCCGGGACAGGGGTGAAAAACTGTTTTTT.